This T cell receptor beta chain appears in the sequencing data of a study of breast tumors, draining lymph nodes, adjacent tissues. This clonotype came up many times. The antigen is not known. The germline CDR1 and CDR2 sequences are SGHDT and YYEEEE. The CDR3 covers 17 residues. The trim removed 1 base at V and 9 bases at J, leaving 16 bases unmatched. Breast cancer patients provided tissue from their axillary draining lymph nodes. TCRdb re-called the multiplex PCR reads through MiXCR, storing one row per CDR3 protein. The sample shows 200,000 or so distinct CDR3 sequences, about 32% of them seen only once. Study outcomes and limitations: Tumor TCR diversity was below lymph nodes but above nontumor tissue. Most tumor T cells seemingly derive from lymph node, then expand in tumor. Compared with basal-like, luminal-like tumors shared significantly more repertoire with nontumor tissue.

Sample: axillary lymph node tissue. This chain uses TRBV5-6 with TRBJ2-1, with 7 bases that match TRBD2. The sequence was collected from a female donor with breast cancer. Some clones in this sample may be carry-over from other donors' samples. The CDR3 coding sequence is TGTGCCAGCAGCTTGCTACTAGCGAGTTCTGCTAATACTGAGCAGTTCTTC. Protein sequence: CASSLLLASSANTEQFF.